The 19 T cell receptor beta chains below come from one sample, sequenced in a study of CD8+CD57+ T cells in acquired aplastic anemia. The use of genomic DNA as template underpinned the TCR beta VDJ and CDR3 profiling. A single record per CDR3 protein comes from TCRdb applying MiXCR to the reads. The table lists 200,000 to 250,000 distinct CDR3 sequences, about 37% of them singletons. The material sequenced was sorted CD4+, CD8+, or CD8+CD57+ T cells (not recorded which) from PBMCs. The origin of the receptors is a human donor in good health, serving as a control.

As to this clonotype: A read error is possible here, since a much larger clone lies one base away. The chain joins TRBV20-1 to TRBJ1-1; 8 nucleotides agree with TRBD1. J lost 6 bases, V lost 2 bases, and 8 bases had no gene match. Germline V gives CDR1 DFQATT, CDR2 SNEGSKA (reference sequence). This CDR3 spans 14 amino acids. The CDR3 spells CSARSDRGVAEAFF. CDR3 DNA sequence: TGCAGTGCTAGAAGCGACAGGGGAGTGGCTGAAGCTTTCTTT.

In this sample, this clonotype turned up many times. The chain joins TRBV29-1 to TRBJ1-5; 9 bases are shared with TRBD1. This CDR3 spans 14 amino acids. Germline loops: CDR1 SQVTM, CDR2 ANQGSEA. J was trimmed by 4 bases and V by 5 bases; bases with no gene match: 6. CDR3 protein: CSVTGTGQNQPQHF. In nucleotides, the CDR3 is TGCAGCGTTACCGGGACAGGGCAGAATCAGCCCCAGCATTTT.

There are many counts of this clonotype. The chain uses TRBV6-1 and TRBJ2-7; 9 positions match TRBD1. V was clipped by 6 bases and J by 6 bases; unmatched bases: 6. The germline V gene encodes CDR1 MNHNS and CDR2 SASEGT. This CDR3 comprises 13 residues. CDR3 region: CASRTTGGSEQYF. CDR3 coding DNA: TGTGCCAGCAGGACCACAGGGGGCTCCGAGCAGTACTTC.

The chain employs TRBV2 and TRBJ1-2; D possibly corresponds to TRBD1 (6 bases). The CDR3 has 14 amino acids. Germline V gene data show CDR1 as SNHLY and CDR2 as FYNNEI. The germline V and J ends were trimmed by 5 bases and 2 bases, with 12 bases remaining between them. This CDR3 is CASSMGTINYGYTF. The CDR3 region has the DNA TGTGCCAGCAGTATGGGGACAATCAACTATGGCTACACCTTC.

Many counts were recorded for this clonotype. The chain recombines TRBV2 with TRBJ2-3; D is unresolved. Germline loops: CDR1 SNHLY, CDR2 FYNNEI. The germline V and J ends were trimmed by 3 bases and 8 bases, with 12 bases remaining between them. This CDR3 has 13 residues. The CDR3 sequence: CASSEAVLGTQYF. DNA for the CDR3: TGTGCCAGCAGTGAGGCGGTTCTGGGTACGCAGTATTTT.

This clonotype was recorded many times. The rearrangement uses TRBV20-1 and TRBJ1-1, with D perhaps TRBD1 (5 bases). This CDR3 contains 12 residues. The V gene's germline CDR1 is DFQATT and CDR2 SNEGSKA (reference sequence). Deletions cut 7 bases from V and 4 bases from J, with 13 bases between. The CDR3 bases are TGCAGTGTGGGCGACAGTATCACTGAAGCTTTCTTT. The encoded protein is CSVGDSITEAFF.

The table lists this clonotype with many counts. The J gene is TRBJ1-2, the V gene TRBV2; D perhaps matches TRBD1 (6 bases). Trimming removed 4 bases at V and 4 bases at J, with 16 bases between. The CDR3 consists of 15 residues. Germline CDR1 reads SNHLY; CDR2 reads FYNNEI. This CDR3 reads CASSAPPTGTYGYTF. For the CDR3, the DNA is TGTGCCAGCAGTGCACCTCCGACAGGAACCTATGGCTACACCTTC.

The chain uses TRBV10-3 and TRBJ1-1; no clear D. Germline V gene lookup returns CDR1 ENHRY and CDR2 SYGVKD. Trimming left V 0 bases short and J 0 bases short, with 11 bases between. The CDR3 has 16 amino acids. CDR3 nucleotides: TGTGCCATCAGTGAGTCAGGAAGAGGCATGAACACTGAAGCTTTCTTT. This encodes CAISESGRGMNTEAFF.

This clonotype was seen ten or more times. The CDR3 spells CSARKEVGQPQHF. The CDR3 DNA follows: TGCAGTGCTAGAAAGGAGGTGGGACAGCCCCAGCATTTT. The genes are TRBV20-1 and TRBJ1-5, with D unresolved. CDR3 size: 13 residues. V gave up 2 bases and J gave up 7 bases, with 12 bases separating them. CDR1 DFQATT and CDR2 SNEGSKA come from the germline V gene (reference sequence).

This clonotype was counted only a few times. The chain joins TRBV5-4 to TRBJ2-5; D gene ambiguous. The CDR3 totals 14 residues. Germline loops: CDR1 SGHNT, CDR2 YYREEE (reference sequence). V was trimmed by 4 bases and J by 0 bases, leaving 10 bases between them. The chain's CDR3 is CASSQTPNQETQYF. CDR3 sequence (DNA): TGTGCCAGCAGCCAGACACCGAACCAAGAGACCCAGTACTTC.

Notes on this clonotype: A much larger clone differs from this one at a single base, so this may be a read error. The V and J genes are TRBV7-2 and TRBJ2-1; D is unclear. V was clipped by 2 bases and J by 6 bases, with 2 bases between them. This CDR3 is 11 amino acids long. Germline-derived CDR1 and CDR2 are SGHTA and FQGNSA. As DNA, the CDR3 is TGTGCCAGCAGCTTAAGCAATGAGCAGTTCTTC. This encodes CASSLSNEQFF.

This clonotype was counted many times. The CDR3 loop is CATSREKAEAYYNEQFF. CDR3 bases: TGTGCCACCAGCAGAGAGAAAGCGGAGGCCTACTACAATGAGCAGTTCTTC. The rearrangement links TRBV15 to TRBJ2-1; D is perhaps TRBD2 (5 bases). The V and J ends lost 0 bases and 3 bases respectively, with 15 bases between them. Germline V lookup: CDR1 LNHNV, CDR2 YYDKDF (reference sequence). The CDR3 contains 17 residues.

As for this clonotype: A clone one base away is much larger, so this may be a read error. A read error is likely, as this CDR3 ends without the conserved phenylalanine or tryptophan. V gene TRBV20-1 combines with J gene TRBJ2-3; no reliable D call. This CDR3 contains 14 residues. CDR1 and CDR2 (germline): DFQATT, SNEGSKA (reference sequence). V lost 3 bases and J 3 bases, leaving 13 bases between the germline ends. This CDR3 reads CSASFDKLTDTQYL. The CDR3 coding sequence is TGCAGTGCTAGCTTTGATAAGCTTACAGATACGCAGTATCTT.

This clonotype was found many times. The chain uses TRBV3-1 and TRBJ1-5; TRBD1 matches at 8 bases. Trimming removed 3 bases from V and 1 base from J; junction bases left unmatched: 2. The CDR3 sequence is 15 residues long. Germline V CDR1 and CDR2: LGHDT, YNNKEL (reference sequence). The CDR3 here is CASSQGQASNQPQHF. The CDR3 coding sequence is TGTGCCAGCAGCCAGGGACAGGCCAGCAATCAGCCCCAGCATTTT.

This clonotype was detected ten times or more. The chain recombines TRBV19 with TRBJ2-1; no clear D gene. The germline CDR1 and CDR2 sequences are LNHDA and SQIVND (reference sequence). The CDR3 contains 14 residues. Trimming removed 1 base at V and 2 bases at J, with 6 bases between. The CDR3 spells CASSIAIPYNEQFF. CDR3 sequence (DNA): TGTGCCAGTAGTATAGCAATCCCCTACAATGAGCAGTTCTTC. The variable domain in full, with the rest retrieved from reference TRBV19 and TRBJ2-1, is DGGITQSPKYLFRKEGQNVTLSCEQNLNHDAMYWYRQDPGQGLRLIYYSQIVNDFQKGDIAEGYSVSREKKESFPLTVTSAQKNPTAFYLCASSIAIPYNEQFFGPGTRLTVL.

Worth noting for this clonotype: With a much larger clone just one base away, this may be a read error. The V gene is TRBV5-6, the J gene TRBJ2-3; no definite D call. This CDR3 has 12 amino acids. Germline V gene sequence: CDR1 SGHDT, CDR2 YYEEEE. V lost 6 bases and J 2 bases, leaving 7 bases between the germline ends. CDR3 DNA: TGTGCCAGCAACCCTGACACAGATACGCAGTATTTT. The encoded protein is CASNPDTDTQYF.

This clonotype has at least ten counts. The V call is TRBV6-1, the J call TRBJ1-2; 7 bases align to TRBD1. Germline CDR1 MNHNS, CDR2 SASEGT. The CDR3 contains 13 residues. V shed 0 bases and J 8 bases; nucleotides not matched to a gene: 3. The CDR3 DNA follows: TGTGCCAGCAGTGAAGCGACAGGGCGAGGCTACACCTTC. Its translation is CASSEATGRGYTF.

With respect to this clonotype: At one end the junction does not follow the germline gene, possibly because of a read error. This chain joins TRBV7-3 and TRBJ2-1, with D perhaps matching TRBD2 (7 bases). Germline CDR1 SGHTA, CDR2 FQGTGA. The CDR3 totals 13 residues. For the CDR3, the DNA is TGTGCCAGCTGCTTCTGGGGGGGCGATGAGCAGTTCTTC. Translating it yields CASCFWGGDEQFF.

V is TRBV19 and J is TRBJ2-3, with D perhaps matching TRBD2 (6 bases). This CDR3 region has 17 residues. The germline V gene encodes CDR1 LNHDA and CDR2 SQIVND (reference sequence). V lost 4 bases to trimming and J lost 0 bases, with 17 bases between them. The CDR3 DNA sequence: TGTGCCAGTAGTACTTACCGACTAGTCTTTAGCACAGATACGCAGTATTTT. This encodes CASSTYRLVFSTDTQYF. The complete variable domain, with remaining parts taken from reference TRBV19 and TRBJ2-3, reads DGGITQSPKYLFRKEGQNVTLSCEQNLNHDAMYWYRQDPGQGLRLIYYSQIVNDFQKGDIAEGYSVSREKKESFPLTVTSAQKNPTAFYLCASSTYRLVFSTDTQYFGPGTRLTVL.